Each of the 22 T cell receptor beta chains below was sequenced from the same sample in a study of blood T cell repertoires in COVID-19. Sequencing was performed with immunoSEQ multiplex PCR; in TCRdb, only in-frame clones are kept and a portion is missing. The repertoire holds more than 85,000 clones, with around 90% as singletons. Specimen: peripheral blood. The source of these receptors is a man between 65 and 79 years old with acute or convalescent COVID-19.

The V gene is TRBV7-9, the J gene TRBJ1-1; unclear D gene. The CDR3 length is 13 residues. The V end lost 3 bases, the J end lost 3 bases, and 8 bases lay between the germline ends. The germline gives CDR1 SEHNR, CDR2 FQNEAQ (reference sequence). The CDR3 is CASSLAAHTEAFF. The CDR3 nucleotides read TGTGCCAGCAGCTTGGCGGCCCACACTGAAGCTTTCTTT.

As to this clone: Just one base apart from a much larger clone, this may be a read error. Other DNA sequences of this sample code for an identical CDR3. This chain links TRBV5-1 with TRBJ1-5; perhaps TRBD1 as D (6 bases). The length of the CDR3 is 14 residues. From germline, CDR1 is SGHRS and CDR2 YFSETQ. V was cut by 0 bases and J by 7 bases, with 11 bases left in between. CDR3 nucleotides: TGCGCCAGCAGCTTGGACTGGCAGGGGCAGCCCCAGCATTTT. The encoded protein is CASSLDWQGQPQHF. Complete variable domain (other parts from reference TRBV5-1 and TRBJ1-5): KAGVTQTPRYLIKTRGQQVTLSCSPISGHRSVSWYQQTPGQGLQFLFEYFSETQRNKGNFPGRFSGRQFSNSRSEMNVSTLELGDSALYLCASSLDWQGQPQHFGDGTRLSIL.

In DNA, the CDR3 is TGTGCCAGCACCCATTCCGGGACAGAAGAAGAGACCCAGTACTTC. This sequence encodes CASTHSGTEEETQYF. V is TRBV7-9 and J is TRBJ2-5, with 7 bases fitting TRBD1. V gave up 7 bases and J gave up 3 bases; unmatched junction bases: 11. The CDR3 sequence is 15 residues long. Germline V gene data show CDR1 as SEHNR and CDR2 as FQNEAQ (reference sequence).

CDR3 DNA: TGTGCCAGCAGTTTAACAGGGGTTACTGAAGCTTTCTTT. Translating it yields CASSLTGVTEAFF. The chain carries TRBV28 and TRBJ1-1; 7 nucleotides agree with TRBD1. V was pared by 2 bases and J by 5 bases, with 2 bases of the junction left unmatched. Germline CDR1 reads MDHEN; CDR2 reads SYDVKM. The CDR3 runs 13 residues.

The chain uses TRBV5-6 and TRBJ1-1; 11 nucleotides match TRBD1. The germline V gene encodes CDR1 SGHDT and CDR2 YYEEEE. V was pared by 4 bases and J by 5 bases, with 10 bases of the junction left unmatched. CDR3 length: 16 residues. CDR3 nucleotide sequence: TGTGCCAGCAGCCCACTGGACAGGGGGCCGGGGACTGAAGCTTTCTTT. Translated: CASSPLDRGPGTEAFF.

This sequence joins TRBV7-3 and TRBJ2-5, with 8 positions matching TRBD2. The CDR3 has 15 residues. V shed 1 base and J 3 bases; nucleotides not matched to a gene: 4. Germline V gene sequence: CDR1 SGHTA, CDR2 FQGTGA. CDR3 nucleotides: TGTGCCAGCAGCTTAAAGCGAGCGGGGGAAGAGACCCAGTACTTC. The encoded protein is CASSLKRAGEETQYF.

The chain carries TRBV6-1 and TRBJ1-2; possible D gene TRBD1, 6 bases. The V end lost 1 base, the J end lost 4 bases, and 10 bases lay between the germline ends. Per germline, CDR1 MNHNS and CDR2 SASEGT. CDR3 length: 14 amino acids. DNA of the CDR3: TGTGCCAGCAGTGAAGGCAGGGGAATCTATGGCTACACCTTC. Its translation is CASSEGRGIYGYTF.

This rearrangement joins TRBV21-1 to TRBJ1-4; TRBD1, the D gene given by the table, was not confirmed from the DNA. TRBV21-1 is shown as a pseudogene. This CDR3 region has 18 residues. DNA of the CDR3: TGTGCCAGCAGCATAATACAGGGTAGACGGCCAACTAATGAAAAACTGTTTTTT. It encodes CASSIIQGRRPTNEKLFF.

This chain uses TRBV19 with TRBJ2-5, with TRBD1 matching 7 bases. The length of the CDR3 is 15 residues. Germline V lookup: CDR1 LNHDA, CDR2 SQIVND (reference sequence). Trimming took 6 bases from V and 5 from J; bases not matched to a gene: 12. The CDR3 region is CASSPRQGARETQYF. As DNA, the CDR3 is TGTGCCAGTAGCCCCCGACAGGGTGCTCGGGAGACCCAGTACTTC.

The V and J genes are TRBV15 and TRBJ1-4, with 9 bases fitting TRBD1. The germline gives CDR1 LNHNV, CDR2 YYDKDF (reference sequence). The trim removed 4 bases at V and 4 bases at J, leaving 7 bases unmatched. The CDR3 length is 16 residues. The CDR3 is CATSTRTGGYNEKLFF. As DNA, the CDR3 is TGTGCCACCAGCACCCGTACAGGGGGCTATAATGAAAAACTGTTTTTT.

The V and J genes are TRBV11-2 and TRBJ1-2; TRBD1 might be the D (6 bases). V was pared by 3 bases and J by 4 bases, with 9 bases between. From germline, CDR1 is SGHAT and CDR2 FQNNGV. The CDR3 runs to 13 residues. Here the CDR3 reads CASSLGGLYGYTF. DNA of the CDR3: TGTGCCAGCAGCTTGGGGGGGCTCTATGGCTACACCTTC. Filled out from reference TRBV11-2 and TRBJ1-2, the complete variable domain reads EAGVAQSPRYKIIEKRQSVAFWCNPISGHATLYWYQQILGQGPKLLIQFQNNGVVDDSQLPKDRFSAERLKGVDSTLKIQPAKLEDSAVYLCASSLGGLYGYTFGSGTRLTVV.

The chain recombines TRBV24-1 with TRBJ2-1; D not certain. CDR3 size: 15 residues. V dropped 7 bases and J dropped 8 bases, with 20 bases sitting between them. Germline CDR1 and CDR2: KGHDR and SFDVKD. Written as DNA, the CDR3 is TGTGCCACCAGCTTAGCCCGGTCCTCCCTCGATGAGCAGTTCTTC. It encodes CATSLARSSLDEQFF.

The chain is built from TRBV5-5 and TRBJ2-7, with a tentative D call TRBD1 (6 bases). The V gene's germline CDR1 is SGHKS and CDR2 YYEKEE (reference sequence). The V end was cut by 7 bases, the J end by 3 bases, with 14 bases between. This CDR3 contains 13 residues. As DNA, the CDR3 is TGTGCCAGCCGACGACAGGTTAACTACGAGCAGTACTTC. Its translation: CASRRQVNYEQYF. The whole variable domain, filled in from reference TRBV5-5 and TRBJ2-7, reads DAGVTQSPTHLIKTRGQQVTLRCSPISGHKSVSWYQQVLGQGPQFIFQYYEKEERGRGNFPDRFSARQFPNYSSELNVNALLLGDSALYLCASRRQVNYEQYFGPGTRLTVT.

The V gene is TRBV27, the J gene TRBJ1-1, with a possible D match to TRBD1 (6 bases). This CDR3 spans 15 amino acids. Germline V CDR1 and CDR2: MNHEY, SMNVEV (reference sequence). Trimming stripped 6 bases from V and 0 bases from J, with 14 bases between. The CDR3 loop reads CASRKQGTMNTEAFF. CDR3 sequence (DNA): TGTGCCAGCAGGAAGCAGGGGACGATGAACACTGAAGCTTTCTTT.

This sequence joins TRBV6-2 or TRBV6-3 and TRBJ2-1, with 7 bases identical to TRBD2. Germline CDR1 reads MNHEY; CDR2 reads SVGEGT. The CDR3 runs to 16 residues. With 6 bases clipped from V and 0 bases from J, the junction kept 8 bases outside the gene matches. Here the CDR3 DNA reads TGTGCCAGCAGCTCCAATTGGGACTACTCCTACAATGAGCAGTTCTTC. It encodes CASSSNWDYSYNEQFF.

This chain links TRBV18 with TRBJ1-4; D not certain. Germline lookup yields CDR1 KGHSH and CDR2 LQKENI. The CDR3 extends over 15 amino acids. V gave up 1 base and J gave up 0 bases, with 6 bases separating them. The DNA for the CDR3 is TGTGCCAGCTCACCACGGCCCGCAACTAATGAAAAACTGTTTTTT. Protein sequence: CASSPRPATNEKLFF.

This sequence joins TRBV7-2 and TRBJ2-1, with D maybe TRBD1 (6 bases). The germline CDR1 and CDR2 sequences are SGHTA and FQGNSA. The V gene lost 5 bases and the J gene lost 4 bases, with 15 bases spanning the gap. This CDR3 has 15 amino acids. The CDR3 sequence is CASSPFWGTYNEQFF. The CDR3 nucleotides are TGTGCCAGCAGCCCCTTTTGGGGGACATACAATGAGCAGTTCTTC. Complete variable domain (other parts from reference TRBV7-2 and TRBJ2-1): GAGVSQSPSNKVTEKGKDVELRCDPISGHTALYWYRQSLGQGLEFLIYFQGNSAPDKSGLPSDRFSAERTGGSVSTLTIQRTQQEDSAVYLCASSPFWGTYNEQFFGPGTRLTVL.

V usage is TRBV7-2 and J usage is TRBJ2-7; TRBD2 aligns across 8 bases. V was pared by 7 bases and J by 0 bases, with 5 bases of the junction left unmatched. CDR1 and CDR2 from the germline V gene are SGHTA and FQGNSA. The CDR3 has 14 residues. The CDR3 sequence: CASTRGGSSYEQYF. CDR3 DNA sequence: TGTGCCAGCACCCGGGGGGGGAGCTCCTACGAGCAGTACTTC.

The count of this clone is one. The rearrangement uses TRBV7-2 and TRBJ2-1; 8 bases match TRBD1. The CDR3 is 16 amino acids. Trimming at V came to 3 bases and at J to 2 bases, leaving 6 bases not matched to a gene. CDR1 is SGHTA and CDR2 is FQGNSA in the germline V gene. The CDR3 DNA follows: TGTGCCAGCAGCTTTGCGACAGGGGTGACCTACAATGAGCAGTTCTTC. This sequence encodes CASSFATGVTYNEQFF.

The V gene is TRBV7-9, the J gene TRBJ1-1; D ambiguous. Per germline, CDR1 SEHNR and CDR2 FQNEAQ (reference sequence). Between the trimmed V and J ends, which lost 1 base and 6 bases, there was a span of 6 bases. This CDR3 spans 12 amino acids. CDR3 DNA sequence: TGTGCCAGCAGCTTAGAGAGTTCTGAAGCTTTCTTT. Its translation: CASSLESSEAFF.

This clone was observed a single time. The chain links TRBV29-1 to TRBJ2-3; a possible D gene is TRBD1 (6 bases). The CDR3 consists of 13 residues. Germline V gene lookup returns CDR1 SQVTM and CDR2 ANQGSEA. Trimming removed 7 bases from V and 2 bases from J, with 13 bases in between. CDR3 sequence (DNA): TGCAGCGCCCTGACAGGATCCACAGATACGCAGTATTTT. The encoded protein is CSALTGSTDTQYF.

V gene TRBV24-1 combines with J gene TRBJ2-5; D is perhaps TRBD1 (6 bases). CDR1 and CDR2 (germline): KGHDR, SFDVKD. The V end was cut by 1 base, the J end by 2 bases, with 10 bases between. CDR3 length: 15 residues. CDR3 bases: TGTGCCACCAGTGATTTCCGGGGACAACAAGAGACCCAGTACTTC. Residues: CATSDFRGQQETQYF.